This T cell receptor (beta chain) was retrieved from a study of blood T cell repertoires in COVID-19. Study at large: Recovered status applied to Cohort 3 donors who had two consecutive negative PCRs. It also applied to those with clearance or with symptom resolution. Italy, Spain and the United States were the sources of the convalescent and acute COVID-19 samples. Sample material is recorded as cDNA or gDNA derived from T cells, B-cell-depleted T cells, or PBMCs.

The germline V gene encodes CDR1 LGHDT and CDR2 YNNKEL (reference sequence). The CDR3 extends over 13 amino acids. The V end was cut by 0 bases, the J end by 7 bases, with 6 bases between. Assay: immunoSEQ multiplex PCR; the TCRdb copy retains only in-frame clones and omits some. The sample has roughly 210,000 clones, 80% to 90% seen once; the top ten hold approximately 7.3%. The study recruited people aged roughly 18 to 100 years across approximately 25 US areas. This TCR was recovered from a man aged 30 to 39 in a cohort exposed to, infected with or recovered from COVID-19 (not recorded which). The sample taken for sequencing was PBMCs or T cells enriched from blood (not recorded which). The V and J genes are TRBV3-1 (or the pseudogene TRBV3-2) and TRBJ1-4; D is possibly TRBD1 (6 bases). CDR3: CASSQDRGEKLFF. CDR3 bases: TGTGCCAGCAGCCAAGACAGGGGTGAAAAACTGTTTTTT.